This T cell receptor beta chain came from a study of blood T cell repertoires in COVID-19. The authors' processing: The authors estimated nucleated cell counts from reference gene primer amplification. Only in-frame clones appear in the TCRdb table, and some are missing; sequencing was by immunoSEQ multiplex PCR. D and trimming were read from the DNA, whereas the V and J calls and clone size are those reported in that table. Found here are 6,500 to 9,000 clones, 86% of them singletons; the top ten hold 15% to 20%. The CDR3 is 14 amino acids. Germline lookup yields CDR1 SGHDT and CDR2 YYEEEE. The J segment lost 7 bases and the V segment lost 4 bases, leaving 4 bases of the junction unmatched.

The V gene is TRBV5-6, the J gene TRBJ1-5; TRBD1 matches 11 bases. The clonotype originates from a woman aged 60 to 75 with active COVID-19. The sequencing input was peripheral blood. The CDR3: CASSPRTGGQPQHF. CDR3 coding DNA: TGTGCCAGCAGCCCAAGGACAGGGGGCCAGCCCCAGCATTTT.